This T cell receptor beta chain was captured by sequencing in a study of control samples from healthy donors and cancer patients. V was pared by 1 base and J by 3 bases, with 12 bases between. The CDR3 is 15 residues long. The germline CDR1 and CDR2 sequences are LGHNA and YSLEER. Profiled with immunoSEQ multiplex PCR; TCRdb holds only in-frame clones, not every one. In the table there are about 120,000 clones, around nine tenths of which are singletons. The TCR originated in a man in his forties in good health. The source material was blood. The gene calls are TRBV4-3 and TRBJ1-1; TRBD1 is a possible D gene (6 bases). DNA of the CDR3: TGCGCCAGCAGCCAAGGGGACACTCTTTACACTGAAGCTTTCTTT. This sequence encodes CASSQGDTLYTEAFF.